This TCR beta chain was obtained from a study of blood T cell repertoires in COVID-19. Study at large: PBMCs, B-cell-depleted T cells, or T cells provided the cDNA or gDNA that made up the material.

Assay: immunoSEQ multiplex PCR; the TCRdb copy retains only in-frame clones and omits some. The sample carries some 180,000 clones, around 82% recorded once. Trimming removed 2 bases from V and 4 bases from J, with 15 bases in between. Germline CDR1 is SGHRS and CDR2 is YFSETQ. The CDR3 is 15 amino acids. This clonotype was obtained from a woman older than 75 with acute or convalescent COVID-19. The sequenced material came from peripheral blood. The gene calls are TRBV5-1 and TRBJ1-2, with D perhaps matching TRBD1 (5 bases). The CDR3 region has the DNA TGCGCCAGCAGCTTAGACGGGAGGGGCTTCTATGGCTACACCTTC. Translating gives CASSLDGRGFYGYTF.